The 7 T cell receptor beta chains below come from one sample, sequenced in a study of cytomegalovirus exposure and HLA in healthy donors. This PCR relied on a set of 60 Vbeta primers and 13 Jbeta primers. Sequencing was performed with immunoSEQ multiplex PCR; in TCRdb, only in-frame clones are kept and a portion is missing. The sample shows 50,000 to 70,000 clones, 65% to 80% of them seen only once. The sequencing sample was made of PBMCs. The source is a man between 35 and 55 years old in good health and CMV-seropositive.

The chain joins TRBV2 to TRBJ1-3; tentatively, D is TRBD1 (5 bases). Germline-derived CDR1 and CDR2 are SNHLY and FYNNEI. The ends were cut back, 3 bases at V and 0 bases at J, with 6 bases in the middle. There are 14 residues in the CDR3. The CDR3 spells CASSDTGSGNTIYF. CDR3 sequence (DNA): TGTGCCAGCAGTGACACAGGCTCTGGAAACACCATATATTTT.

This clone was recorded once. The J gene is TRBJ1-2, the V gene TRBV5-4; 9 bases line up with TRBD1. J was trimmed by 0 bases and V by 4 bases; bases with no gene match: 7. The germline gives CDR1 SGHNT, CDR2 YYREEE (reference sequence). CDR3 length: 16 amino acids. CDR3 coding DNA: TGTGCCAGCAGCACCGGGACAGGGAGGGCTAACTATGGCTACACCTTC. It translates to CASSTGTGRANYGYTF.

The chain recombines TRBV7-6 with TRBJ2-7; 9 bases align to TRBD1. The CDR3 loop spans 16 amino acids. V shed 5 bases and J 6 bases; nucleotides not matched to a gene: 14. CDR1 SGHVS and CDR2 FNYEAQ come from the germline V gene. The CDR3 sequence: CASSLTGTGMMGEQYF. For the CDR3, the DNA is TGTGCCAGCAGCCTCACCGGGACAGGGATGATGGGCGAGCAGTACTTC.

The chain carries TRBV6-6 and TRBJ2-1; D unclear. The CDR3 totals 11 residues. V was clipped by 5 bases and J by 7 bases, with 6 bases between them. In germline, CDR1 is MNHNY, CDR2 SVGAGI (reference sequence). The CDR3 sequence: CASSRLNEQFF. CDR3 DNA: TGTGCCAGCAGTCGCCTAAATGAGCAGTTCTTC.

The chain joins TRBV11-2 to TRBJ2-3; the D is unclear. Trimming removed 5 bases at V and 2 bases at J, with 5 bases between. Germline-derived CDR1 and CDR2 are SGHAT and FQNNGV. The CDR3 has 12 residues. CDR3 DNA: TGTGCCAGCAGCCGGGTCACAGATACGCAGTATTTT. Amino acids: CASSRVTDTQYF.

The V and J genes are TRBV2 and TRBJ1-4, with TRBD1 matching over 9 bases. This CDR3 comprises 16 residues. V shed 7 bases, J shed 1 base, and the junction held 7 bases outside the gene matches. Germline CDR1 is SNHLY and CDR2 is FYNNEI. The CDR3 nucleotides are TGTGCCAGCACCCCACAGGGGGCGGGAACTAATGAAAAACTGTTTTTT. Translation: CASTPQGAGTNEKLFF. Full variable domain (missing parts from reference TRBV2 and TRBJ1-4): EPEVTQTPSHQVTQMGQEVILRCVPISNHLYFYWYRQILGQKVEFLVSFYNNEISEKSEIFDDQFSVERPDGSNFTLKIRSTKLEDSAMYFCASTPQGAGTNEKLFFGSGTQLSVL.

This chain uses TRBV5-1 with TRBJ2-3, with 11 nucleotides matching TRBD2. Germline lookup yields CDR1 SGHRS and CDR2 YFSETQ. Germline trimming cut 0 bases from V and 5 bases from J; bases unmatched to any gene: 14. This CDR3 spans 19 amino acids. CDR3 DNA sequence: TGCGCCAGCAGCTTGGTGTATTTCGGTACTAGCGGGGGATTAGATACGCAGTATTTT. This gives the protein CASSLVYFGTSGGLDTQYF.